These 21 T cell receptor beta chains share one sample of origin, sequenced in a study of vaccination and CD4 T cells after COVID-19. The antigens for these receptors are not known. Sequenced with the Oncomine TCR Beta short-read assay was DNA taken from cultured CD4+ T cells. TCRdb passed the PCR reads through MiXCR, listing each CDR3 protein once. The sample lists roughly 11,000 distinct CDR3 sequences, 29% occurring once. The sample's treatment: approximately nine-day PBMC culture with coronavirus spike peptide pools or control peptides (ViraFEST assay). The sequencing input was cultured CD4+ T cells from blood. These receptors all come from a human donor with COVID-19.

This chain uses TRBV27 with TRBJ2-3; 11 positions match TRBD1. The CDR3 totals 16 residues. The ends lost 8 bases at V and 5 bases at J; junction bases unmatched: 12. CDR1 is MNHEY, CDR2 SMNVEV, per germline (reference sequence). CDR3 amino acids: CASFKTRTGGGDTQYF. The CDR3 DNA follows: TGTGCCAGCTTTAAGACAAGGACAGGGGGCGGAGATACGCAGTATTTT.

V and J are TRBV19 and TRBJ1-4, with 10 bases fitting TRBD1. The J segment lost 8 bases and the V segment lost 9 bases, leaving 12 bases of the junction unmatched. The CDR3 has 15 amino acids. Per the germline V gene, CDR1 is LNHDA and CDR2 is SQIVND (reference sequence). This CDR3 reads CASKDSGTGVEKLFF. The CDR3 coding sequence is TGTGCCAGCAAAGACTCCGGGACAGGGGTCGAAAAACTGTTTTTT. The full variable domain, in which reference TRBV19 and TRBJ1-4 provide the parts outside the CDR3, is DGGITQSPKYLFRKEGQNVTLSCEQNLNHDAMYWYRQDPGQGLRLIYYSQIVNDFQKGDIAEGYSVSREKKESFPLTVTSAQKNPTAFYLCASKDSGTGVEKLFFGSGTQLSVL.

Only one count was recorded for this clonotype. CDR3 DNA sequence: TGCGCCAGCAGCCAGCTTACAGGGGGTAGAGGTGAAAAACTGTTTTTT. Encoded protein: CASSQLTGGRGEKLFF. The chain recombines TRBV4-1 with TRBJ1-4; 8 bases are a match to TRBD1. Germline assignment: CDR1 MGHRA and CDR2 YSYEKL. J gave up 7 bases and V 3 bases, and 10 bases lay outside the gene matches. This CDR3 is built from 16 residues.

J is TRBJ1-5 and V is TRBV5-4; D uncertain. The CDR3 runs to 12 residues. Trimming shortened V by 0 bases and J by 8 bases, and 6 bases separated the two germline ends. Germline assignment: CDR1 SGHNT and CDR2 YYREEE (reference sequence). The CDR3 DNA reads TGTGCCAGCAGCTTGGGCACTGAGCCCCAGCATTTT. Amino acid sequence: CASSLGTEPQHF.

The chain uses TRBV2 and TRBJ2-2; no clear D. Trimming stripped 4 bases from V and 1 base from J, with 19 bases between. CDR1 is SNHLY, CDR2 FYNNEI, per germline. This CDR3 contains 18 residues. Here the CDR3 DNA reads TGTGCCAGCAGTGTATTATCTCCCCAGGACCTGAACACCGGGGAGCTGTTTTTT. Protein sequence: CASSVLSPQDLNTGELFF.

V and J are TRBV10-3 and TRBJ1-3, with D unclear. CDR3 length: 14 residues. V lost 2 bases to trimming and J lost 2 bases, with 7 bases between them. The germline V gene encodes CDR1 ENHRY and CDR2 SYGVKD. Here the CDR3 DNA reads TGTGCCATCAGTGAGATGGGCACTGGAAACACCATATATTTT. It codes for CAISEMGTGNTIYF.

The rearrangement links TRBV7-9 to TRBJ1-4; TRBD1 matches at 7 bases. The trim removed 4 bases at V and 4 bases at J, leaving 6 bases unmatched. The CDR3 length is 15 residues. The germline gives CDR1 SEHNR, CDR2 FQNEAQ (reference sequence). The CDR3 bases are TGTGCCAGCAGCTCGGGGGACAGCTTTAATGAAAAACTGTTTTTT. This translates into CASSSGDSFNEKLFF.

The table lists this clonotype with a few counts. V usage is TRBV27 and J usage is TRBJ1-2; no definite D call. This CDR3 is 14 amino acids long. V was pared by 3 bases and J by 7 bases, with 15 bases between. Germline lookup yields CDR1 MNHEY and CDR2 SMNVEV (reference sequence). The CDR3 protein is CASSLSDRTGGYTF. Written as DNA, the CDR3 is TGTGCCAGCAGTTTGAGCGACCGAACGGGTGGCTACACCTTC.

This clonotype counts as medium-sized. The CDR3 here is CATSGGQGVDQPQHF. CDR3 coding DNA: TGTGCCACCAGCGGGGGACAGGGGGTAGATCAGCCCCAGCATTTT. The V gene is TRBV15, the J gene TRBJ1-5, with 11 nucleotides matching TRBD1. CDR3 length: 15 amino acids. Germline CDR1 reads LNHNV; CDR2 reads YYDKDF (reference sequence). Germline trimming cut 5 bases from V and 5 bases from J; bases unmatched to any gene: 5.

The chain is built from TRBV5-1 and TRBJ2-2; TRBD1 is a possible D gene (6 bases). Germline CDR1 SGHRS, CDR2 YFSETQ. The CDR3 is 15 amino acids. Trimming left V 1 base short and J 2 bases short, with 9 bases between. The CDR3 DNA follows: TGCGCCAGCAGCTTGAACAGGGTCAACACCGGGGAGCTGTTTTTT. Protein sequence: CASSLNRVNTGELFF. The whole variable domain, remainder taken from reference TRBV5-1 and TRBJ2-2, is KAGVTQTPRYLIKTRGQQVTLSCSPISGHRSVSWYQQTPGQGLQFLFEYFSETQRNKGNFPGRFSGRQFSNSRSEMNVSTLELGDSALYLCASSLNRVNTGELFFGEGSRLTVL.

The chain joins TRBV20-1 to TRBJ1-5; a possible D gene is TRBD1 (6 bases). Germline-derived CDR1 and CDR2 are DFQATT and SNEGSKA (reference sequence). The CDR3 spans 17 residues. The ends were cut back, 3 bases at V and 0 bases at J, with 18 bases in the middle. CDR3 nucleotides: TGCAGTGCTAGCGTGGACAGTTTGGGGTATAGCAATCAGCCCCAGCATTTT. This translates into CSASVDSLGYSNQPQHF.

The chain links TRBV6-1 to TRBJ1-1; D may be TRBD1 (5 bases). V was clipped by 7 bases and J by 9 bases, with 18 bases between them. The CDR3 loop spans 13 amino acids. CDR1 is MNHNS and CDR2 is SASEGT in the germline V gene. CDR3 region: CASTPGIGDQAFF. For the CDR3, the DNA is TGTGCCAGCACCCCTGGGATAGGGGATCAAGCTTTCTTT.

Only a few counts were recorded for this clonotype. The chain uses TRBV7-9 and TRBJ1-2; D perhaps matches TRBD1 (6 bases). CDR1 is SEHNR, CDR2 FQNEAQ, per germline (reference sequence). V lost 5 bases and J lost 7, with 11 bases in between. The CDR3 is 12 residues long. The CDR3 region has the DNA TGTGCCAGCAGCGGCCAGGGGCGTGGCTACACCTTC. Its protein product is CASSGQGRGYTF. Filled out from reference TRBV7-9 and TRBJ1-2, the complete variable domain reads DTGVSQNPRHKITKRGQNVTFRCDPISEHNRLYWYRQTLGQGPEFLTYFQNEAQLEKSRLLSDRFSAERPKGSFSTLEIQRTEQGDSAMYLCASSGQGRGYTFGSGTRLTVV.

The sample holds a few counts of this clonotype. The chain has TRBV6-5 and TRBJ2-7; D remains ambiguous. V gave up 4 bases and J gave up 1 base, with 11 bases separating them. There are 14 residues in the CDR3. Germline V CDR1 and CDR2: MNHEY, SVGAGI. The CDR3 is CASSWAEPSYEQYF. The CDR3, as DNA: TGTGCCAGCAGTTGGGCGGAGCCTTCCTACGAGCAGTACTTC.

The chain has TRBV5-1 and TRBJ2-5; TRBD2 matches 10 bases. J gave up 1 base and V 4 bases, and 7 bases lay outside the gene matches. Germline CDR1 and CDR2: SGHRS and YFSETQ. The CDR3 consists of 16 residues. CDR3 coding DNA: TGCGCCAGCAGCCGGACCGGGACTAGCGTCCAAGAGACCCAGTACTTC. The encoded protein is CASSRTGTSVQETQYF. The variable domain in full, with the rest retrieved from reference TRBV5-1 and TRBJ2-5, is KAGVTQTPRYLIKTRGQQVTLSCSPISGHRSVSWYQQTPGQGLQFLFEYFSETQRNKGNFPGRFSGRQFSNSRSEMNVSTLELGDSALYLCASSRTGTSVQETQYFGPGTRLLVL.

The chain has TRBV7-9 and TRBJ1-1; TRBD1 is a possible D gene (5 bases). Germline V gene data show CDR1 as SEHNR and CDR2 as FQNEAQ (reference sequence). The CDR3 extends over 13 amino acids. V lost 5 bases to trimming and J lost 5 bases, with 12 bases between them. CDR3 nucleotides: TGTGCCAGCAGCGGGACCGGGCTGACTGAAGCTTTCTTT. Protein: CASSGTGLTEAFF.

This clonotype was seen only a few times. The rearrangement links TRBV7-2 to TRBJ2-3; D not certain. This CDR3 is 14 amino acids long. Germline CDR1 and CDR2: SGHTA and FQGNSA. V was trimmed by 1 base and J by 0 bases, leaving 5 bases between them. CDR3 amino acids: CASSLGSSTDTQYF. The DNA for the CDR3 is TGTGCCAGCAGCTTAGGGAGCAGCACAGATACGCAGTATTTT.

This clonotype has more than one count but fewer than ten. CDR3 nucleotides: TGTGCCAGCAGCTTAGCGGGAGGAGATACGCAGTATTTT. It translates to CASSLAGGDTQYF. The rearrangement uses TRBV7-9 and TRBJ2-3, with D tentatively TRBD2 (6 bases). CDR1 and CDR2 from the germline V gene are SEHNR and FQNEAQ (reference sequence). Between the trimmed V and J ends, which lost 0 bases and 5 bases, there was a span of 6 bases. This CDR3 region has 13 residues.

The chain combines TRBV27 with TRBJ1-2; no reliable D call. This CDR3 has 14 amino acids. V dropped 4 bases and J dropped 8 bases, with 17 bases sitting between them. The germline V gene has CDR1 MNHEY and CDR2 SMNVEV (reference sequence). The CDR3 reads CASSSRHHRGGYTF. The CDR3 bases are TGTGCCAGCAGTTCACGACACCATCGAGGAGGCTACACCTTC.

This clonotype was observed a few times. The V and J genes are TRBV27 and TRBJ2-5, with 7 bases identical to TRBD1. The CDR3 loop spans 19 amino acids. CDR1 MNHEY and CDR2 SMNVEV come from the germline V gene (reference sequence). V trimming: 6 bases; J trimming: 2 bases; junction bases outside the gene matches: 21. CDR3 bases: TGTGCCAGCAGCCTCGCAGGGGTAGCGACAGGGAGCAATCAAGAGACCCAGTACTTC. Its translation is CASSLAGVATGSNQETQYF.

The chain links TRBV7-2 to TRBJ1-5; D gene uncertain. Germline assignment: CDR1 SGHTA and CDR2 FQGNSA. The CDR3 runs to 17 residues. Between the trimmed V and J ends, which lost 5 bases and 2 bases, there was a span of 19 bases. CDR3 nucleotides: TGTGCCAGCAGCCGAGGACGGACCGGATATGGCAATCAGCCCCAGCATTTT. This sequence encodes CASSRGRTGYGNQPQHF.